Listed below are T cell receptor beta chains from one sample, sequenced in a study of beta chain features in type 1 diabetes. TCRdb keeps only in-frame clones here, not all; method: immunoSEQ multiplex PCR. The repertoire holds some 290,000 clones, 14% seen once, with under 0.02% in the top ten. Sequences were obtained from naive CD4+ T cells from blood. The origin of the receptors is a man aged 25 to 40 with type 1 diabetes. Each CDR3 is given with its conserved first and last residue. A D gene is named only where the DNA matches it firmly. Not all rows give a size; the values are once, few, many and, for expanded clones, a class.

clone_size	v_call	j_call	d_call	cdr3_aa	cdr3_nt
few	TRBV7-3	TRBJ2-3	TRBD2	CASSHRTSGSTDTQYF	TGTGCCAGCAGCCACCGGACTAGCGGAAGCACAGATACGCAGTATTTT
few	TRBV2	TRBJ1-4	NA	CASSVEGTNEKLFF	TGTGCCAGCAGTGTCGAGGGAACTAATGAAAAACTGTTTTTT
few	TRBV28	TRBJ2-7	TRBD1	CASRQGQTYEQYF	TGTGCCAGCCGACAGGGACAAACCTACGAGCAGTACTTC
few	TRBV7-2	TRBJ1-1	NA	CASSLLASTEAFF	TGTGCCAGCAGCTTACTTGCCAGCACTGAAGCTTTCTTT
few	TRBV5-1	TRBJ2-3	TRBD2	CASSSTSGRALGDTQYF	TGCGCCAGCAGCTCGACTAGCGGGAGGGCCTTGGGAGATACGCAGTATTTT
few	TRBV5-1	TRBJ2-3	NA	CASSLGSTSTTDTQYF	TGCGCCAGCAGCTTGGGTTCGACTAGTACCACAGATACGCAGTATTTT
NA	TRBV5-1	TRBJ2-7	NA	CASSLGVSRYEQYF	TGCGCCAGCAGCTTAGGGGTTTCACGGTACGAGCAGTACTTC
few	TRBV5-6	TRBJ2-7	TRBD1	CASLKPDRPYEQYF	TGTGCCAGCCTAAAGCCGGACAGGCCCTACGAGCAGTACTTC
few	TRBV11-3	TRBJ2-1	NA	CASSLTYTEQFF	TGTGCCAGCAGCTTAACCTATACTGAGCAGTTCTTC
few	TRBV2	TRBJ2-7	TRBD2	CASRRLAGGPDEQYF	TGTGCCAGCAGGAGACTAGCGGGAGGGCCGGACGAGCAGTACTTC
NA	TRBV7-8	TRBJ2-3	TRBD2	CASTSGAGGSDTQYF	TGTGCCAGCACCTCAGGGGCGGGAGGGAGTGATACGCAGTATTTT
NA	TRBV29-1	TRBJ2-1	TRBD2	CSVERASGSMNEQFF	TGCAGCGTTGAAAGGGCTAGCGGGAGTATGAATGAGCAGTTCTTC
NA	TRBV5-1	TRBJ2-1	TRBD1	CASMTGAGYNEQFF	TGCGCCAGCATGACAGGGGCCGGTTACAATGAGCAGTTCTTC
NA	TRBV28	TRBJ1-5	NA	CASSLGGSNQPQHF	TGTGCCAGCAGTTTAGGGGGGTCCAATCAGCCCCAGCATTTT
few	TRBV11-2	TRBJ2-4	TRBD1	CASSPGGRNIQYF	TGTGCCAGCAGCCCAGGGGGCCGGAACATTCAGTACTTC
NA	TRBV5-1	TRBJ2-1	TRBD2	CASSLGGGPSNEQFF	TGCGCCAGCAGCTTGGGGGGAGGGCCCAGCAATGAGCAGTTCTTC
NA	TRBV19	TRBJ2-5	NA	CASSIGPQETQYF	TGTGCCAGTAGTATCGGTCCCCAAGAGACCCAGTACTTC
NA	TRBV5-4	TRBJ2-3	TRBD2	CASSFAGGTDTQYF	TGTGCCAGCAGCTTTGCGGGAGGAACAGATACGCAGTATTTT
NA	TRBV29-1	TRBJ2-1	TRBD2	CSVIMLVLAGGEQFF	TGCAGCGTTATAATGTTGGTACTAGCGGGAGGTGAGCAGTTCTTC
NA	TRBV7-3	TRBJ2-1	TRBD2	CASSLSQAAGLAEQFF	TGTGCCAGCAGCTTAAGCCAGGCTGCGGGACTAGCGGAGCAGTTCTTC
few	TRBV5-4	TRBJ1-2	TRBD1	CASSTTTGAYGYTF	TGTGCCAGCAGCACCACGACAGGGGCGTATGGCTACACCTTC
NA	TRBV5-1	TRBJ2-7	TRBD2	CASGPTSGSSYEQYF	TGCGCCAGCGGCCCCACTAGCGGGAGCTCCTACGAGCAGTACTTC
few	TRBV9	TRBJ2-1	TRBD1	CASSVEGQGTVEQFF	TGTGCCAGCAGCGTAGAGGGACAGGGAACGGTTGAGCAGTTCTTC
NA	TRBV11-1	TRBJ2-7	NA	CASSHGLRVEQYF	TGTGCCAGCAGCCACGGGTTGAGGGTCGAGCAGTACTTC
few	TRBV14	TRBJ2-1	TRBD2	CASSPGLAGASEQFF	TGTGCCAGCAGCCCCGGACTAGCGGGAGCATCTGAGCAGTTCTTC
few	TRBV18	TRBJ1-1	TRBD1	CASSTRTGYTEAFF	TGTGCCAGCTCAACTCGGACAGGGTACACTGAAGCTTTCTTT
few	TRBV25-1	TRBJ2-7	TRBD1	CASSGSGTAGSYEQYF	TGTGCCAGCAGTGGATCCGGGACAGCTGGGTCCTACGAGCAGTACTTC
NA	TRBV4-2	TRBJ1-1	TRBD1	CASSRGDRVMNTEAFF	TGTGCCAGCAGCCGAGGGGACAGGGTTATGAACACTGAAGCTTTCTTT
NA	TRBV2	TRBJ2-1	NA	CASSSDYNEQFF	TGTGCCAGCTCTAGCGACTACAATGAGCAGTTCTTC
few	TRBV28	TRBJ2-1	TRBD2	CASRPSGAINEQFF	TGTGCCAGCAGGCCTAGCGGGGCCATCAATGAGCAGTTCTTC
NA	TRBV19	TRBJ2-7	TRBD2	CASSIPRDYPYEQYF	TGTGCCAGTAGTATTCCCCGGGACTACCCCTACGAGCAGTACTTC
NA	TRBV19	TRBJ2-7	TRBD2	CASSTSGAGSYEQYF	TGTGCCAGTTCAACTAGCGGAGCAGGGTCCTACGAGCAGTACTTC
few	TRBV28	TRBJ2-7	TRBD1	CASRRDRGPYEQYF	TGTGCCAGCAGGCGGGACAGGGGGCCCTACGAGCAGTACTTC
NA	TRBV19	TRBJ1-5	TRBD1	CASSTRDRGIQPQHF	TGTGCCAGTAGTACACGGGACAGGGGGATTCAGCCCCAGCATTTT
NA	TRBV7-9	TRBJ2-5	TRBD1	CASTLGAGGETQYF	TGTGCCAGCACCCTTGGGGCAGGGGGAGAGACCCAGTACTTC
once	TRBV27	TRBJ2-6	NA	CASSSPLHSSVSSGANVLTF	TGTGCCAGCAGTTCCCCCCTGCACAGTAGCGTAAGCTCTGGGGCCAACGTCCTGACTTTC
NA	TRBV5-1	TRBJ1-1	NA	CASSLDGHFTEAFF	TGCGCCAGCAGCTTGGACGGACATTTTACTGAAGCTTTCTTT
few	TRBV5-1	TRBJ1-1	NA	CASSLIPPGEAFF	TGCGCCAGCAGCTTGATCCCCCCGGGGGAAGCTTTCTTT
NA	TRBV18	TRBJ1-1	NA	CASSPPNRESGTEAFF	TGTGCCAGCTCACCGCCTAACAGGGAGTCGGGCACTGAAGCTTTCTTT
NA	TRBV5-6	TRBJ2-7	NA	CASSLAGMYEQYF	TGTGCCAGCAGCTTGGCAGGGATGTACGAGCAGTACTTC
few	TRBV11-1	TRBJ1-2	TRBD1	CASSLSDRGPGYTF	TGTGCCAGCAGCCTATCGGACAGGGGGCCTGGCTACACCTTC
NA	TRBV19	TRBJ1-5	TRBD1	CASTGGVNQPQHF	TGTGCCAGTACAGGGGGAGTGAATCAGCCCCAGCATTTT
few	TRBV7-3	TRBJ1-1	TRBD1	CASSLDRGYTEAFF	TGTGCCAGCAGCCTAGACAGGGGGTACACTGAAGCTTTCTTT
few	TRBV15	TRBJ1-1	NA	CATSEVVTTEAFF	TGTGCCACCAGCGAGGTAGTCACCACTGAAGCTTTCTTT
NA	TRBV18	TRBJ2-5	TRBD2	CASSPLTSGRFGETQYF	TGTGCCAGCTCACCTTTGACTAGCGGGAGGTTCGGAGAGACCCAGTACTTC
NA	TRBV18	TRBJ1-5	NA	CASSLRENQPQHF	TGTGCCAGCTCACTTAGGGAGAACCAGCCCCAGCATTTT
NA	TRBV6-5	TRBJ2-7	TRBD1	CASSYTKPGQGYEQYF	TGTGCCAGCAGTTACACAAAACCGGGACAGGGCTACGAGCAGTACTTC
few	TRBV2	TRBJ2-2	NA	CASGSGGELFF	TGTGCCAGTGGTTCAGGCGGGGAGCTGTTTTTT
NA	TRBV9	TRBJ1-1	NA	CASSVVLENTEAFF	TGTGCCAGCAGCGTTGTATTAGAAAACACTGAAGCTTTCTTT
few	TRBV2	TRBJ2-5	TRBD2	CASARTSQQETQYF	TGTGCCAGCGCCCGGACTAGCCAACAAGAGACCCAGTACTTC
few	TRBV28	TRBJ2-6	TRBD1	CASNPTGGSGANVLTF	TGTGCCAGCAACCCGACAGGGGGCTCTGGGGCCAACGTCCTGACTTTC
NA	TRBV7-9	TRBJ2-6	TRBD1	CASSLGQGYSGANVLTF	TGTGCCAGCAGCTTAGGACAGGGATACTCTGGGGCCAACGTCCTGACTTTC
few	TRBV5-1	TRBJ2-1	NA	CASSPSSYNEQFF	TGCGCCAGCAGCCCTAGCTCCTACAATGAGCAGTTCTTC
NA	TRBV5-1	TRBJ2-3	TRBD2	CASSLVPAGVPDTQYF	TGCGCCAGCAGCTTGGTTCCAGCGGGAGTGCCAGATACGCAGTATTTT
few	TRBV18	TRBJ2-1	TRBD1	CAGTLGQGPYNEQFF	TGTGCCGGGACCCTGGGACAGGGTCCCTACAATGAGCAGTTCTTC
NA	TRBV11-2	TRBJ1-2	NA	CASSLGQNYGYTF	TGTGCCAGCAGCTTAGGGCAGAACTATGGCTACACCTTC
few	TRBV10-3	TRBJ2-2	NA	CAISEHGGTNTGELFF	TGTGCCATCAGTGAGCACGGCGGTACGAACACCGGGGAGCTGTTTTTT
NA	TRBV6-1	TRBJ2-2	NA	CASAGQGGTGELFF	TGTGCCAGCGCCGGACAGGGAGGGACCGGGGAGCTGTTTTTT